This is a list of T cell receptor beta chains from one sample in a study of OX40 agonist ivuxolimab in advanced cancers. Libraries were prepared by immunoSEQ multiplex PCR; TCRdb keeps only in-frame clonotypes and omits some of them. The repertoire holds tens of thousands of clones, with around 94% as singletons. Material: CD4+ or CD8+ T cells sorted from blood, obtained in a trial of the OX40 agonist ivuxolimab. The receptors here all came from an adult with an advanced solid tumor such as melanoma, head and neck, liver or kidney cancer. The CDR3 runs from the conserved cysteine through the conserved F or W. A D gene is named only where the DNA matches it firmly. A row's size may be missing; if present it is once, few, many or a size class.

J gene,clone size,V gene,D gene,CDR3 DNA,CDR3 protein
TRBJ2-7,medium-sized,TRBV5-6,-,TGTGCCAGCAGCTTTGGCAGGGCACGCGAGCAGTACTTC,CASSFGRAREQYF
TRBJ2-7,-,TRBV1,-,TGCACCAGCAGCAGTTGCGGGAGGGAAGCCTACGAGCAGTACTTC,CTSSSCGREAYEQYF
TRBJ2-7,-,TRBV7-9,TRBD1,TGTGCCAGCAGCCGTGTTACGGACAGGGGATCCTACGAGCAGTACTTC,CASSRVTDRGSYEQYF
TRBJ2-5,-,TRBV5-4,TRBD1,TGTGCCAGCAGCCCCACCGGGACAGCAGAGACCCAGTACTTC,CASSPTGTAETQYF
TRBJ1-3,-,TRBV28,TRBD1,TGTGCCAGCACCGAGGACAGGGGGCCAAACACCATATATTTT,CASTEDRGPNTIYF
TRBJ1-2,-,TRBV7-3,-,TGTGCCAGCAGCTTGGTGGGAGGACGGACAAACTATGGCTACACCTTC,CASSLVGGRTNYGYTF
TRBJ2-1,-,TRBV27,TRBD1,TGTGCCAGCCAGACCGGGACAGGGGGAGACAATGAGCAGTTCTTC,CASQTGTGGDNEQFF
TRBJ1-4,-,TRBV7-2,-,TGTGCCAGCAGCTTTGCCAACGAAAAACTGTTTTTT,CASSFANEKLFF
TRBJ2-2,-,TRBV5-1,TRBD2,TGCGCCAGCAGCTTTAGCGGGAGCGACACCGGGGAGCTGTTTTTT,CASSFSGSDTGELFF
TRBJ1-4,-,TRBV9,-,TGTGCCAGCAGCGTGGGCGAGGCAGCTAATGAAAAACTGTTTTTT,CASSVGEAANEKLFF
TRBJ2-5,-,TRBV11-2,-,TGTGCCAGCAGCCACGAAGCACAGAGTCAAGAGACCCAGTACTTC,CASSHEAQSQETQYF
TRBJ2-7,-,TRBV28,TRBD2,TGTGCCAGCAGGACGAGCGGGATCCTATCCTACGAGCAGTACTTC,CASRTSGILSYEQYF
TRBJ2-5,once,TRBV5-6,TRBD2,TGTGCCAGCAGCTTGAGGCTAGCGGGAGAGCGTGAGACCCAGTACTTC,CASSLRLAGERETQYF
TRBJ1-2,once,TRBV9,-,TGTGCCAGCAGCGTCGGAAGGGGCGGCTACACCTTC,CASSVGRGGYTF
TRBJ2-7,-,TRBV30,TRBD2,TGTGCCTGGAGTTGGGGGGGAGCGGGCGAGCAGTACTTC,CAWSWGGAGEQYF
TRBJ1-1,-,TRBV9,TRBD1,TGTGCCAGCAGCGTAGATCAGGGGGCTGAAGCTTTCTTT,CASSVDQGAEAFF
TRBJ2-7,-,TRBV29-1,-,TGCAGCGTTGACAGGGGCGATCGGTCCTACGAGCAGTACTTC,CSVDRGDRSYEQYF
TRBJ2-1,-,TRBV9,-,TGTGCCAGCAGCCCCCGGAACCGGAATGAGCAGTTCTTC,CASSPRNRNEQFF
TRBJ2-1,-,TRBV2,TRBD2,TGTGCCAGCAGGTCTAGCGGGAGGGCGGACAATGAGCAGTTCTTC,CASRSSGRADNEQFF
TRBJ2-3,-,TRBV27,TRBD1,TGTGCCAGCAGTACAGGGGGCGCCCCTACGCAGTATTTT,CASSTGGAPTQYF
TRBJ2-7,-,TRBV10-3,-,TGTGCCATCAGTGAGTTGAGGGTCGAGCAGTACTTC,CAISELRVEQYF
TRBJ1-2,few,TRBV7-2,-,TGTGCCAGCAGCCCCACCAGACGGGCCTATGGCTACACCTTC,CASSPTRRAYGYTF
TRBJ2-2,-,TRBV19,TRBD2,TGTGCCAGTAGCCGTAGGGGACTAGCGGGAGGGTGGACGAACACCGGGGAGCTGTTTTTT,CASSRRGLAGGWTNTGELFF
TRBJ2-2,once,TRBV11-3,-,TGTGCCAGCAGCTACGGGGCGGGTGCCGGGGAGCTGTTTTTT,CASSYGAGAGELFF
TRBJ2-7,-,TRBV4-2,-,TGTGCCAGCAGCCAAGAGGCCTTGCTCTTGGAGCAGTACTTC,CASSQEALLLEQYF
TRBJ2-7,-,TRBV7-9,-,TGTGCCAGCAGCCCCGAGGGACGGAGGGCGTACGAGCAGTACTTC,CASSPEGRRAYEQYF